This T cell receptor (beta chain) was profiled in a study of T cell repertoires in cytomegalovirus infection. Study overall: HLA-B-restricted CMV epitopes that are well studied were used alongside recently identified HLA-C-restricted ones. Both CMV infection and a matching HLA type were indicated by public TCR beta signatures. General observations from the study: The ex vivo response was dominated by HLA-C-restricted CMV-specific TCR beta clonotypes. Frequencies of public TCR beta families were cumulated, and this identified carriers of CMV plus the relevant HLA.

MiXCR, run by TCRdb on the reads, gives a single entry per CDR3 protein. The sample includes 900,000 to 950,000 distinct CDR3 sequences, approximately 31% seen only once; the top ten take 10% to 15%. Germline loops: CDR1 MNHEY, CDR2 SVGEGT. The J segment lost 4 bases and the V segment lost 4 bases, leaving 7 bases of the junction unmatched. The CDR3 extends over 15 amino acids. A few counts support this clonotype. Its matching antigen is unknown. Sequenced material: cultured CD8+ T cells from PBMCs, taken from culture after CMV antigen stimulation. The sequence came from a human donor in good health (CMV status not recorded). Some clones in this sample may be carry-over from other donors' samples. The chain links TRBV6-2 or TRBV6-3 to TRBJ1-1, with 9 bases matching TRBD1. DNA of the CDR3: TGTGCCAGCAGTTTAACAGGGGGCTGGGGCACTGAAGCTTTCTTT. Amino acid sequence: CASSLTGGWGTEAFF.